This TCR beta chain is from a study of control samples from healthy donors and cancer patients. This clone was seen once. Here immunoSEQ multiplex PCR was the method, and the copy in TCRdb shows in-frame clones only, minus some. The data contain roughly 170,000 clones, 93% of them singletons. This TCR came from a woman in her sixties or seventies in good health. The sample taken for sequencing was blood.

The CDR3 loop reads CASSDPDRSGANVLTF. The CDR3 DNA reads TGTGCCAGCAGTGATCCGGACAGATCTGGGGCCAACGTCCTGACTTTC. The chain joins TRBV2 to TRBJ2-6; possibly TRBD1 for D (6 bases). The CDR3 length is 16 residues. V was clipped by 3 bases and J by 1 base, with 10 bases between them. CDR1 SNHLY and CDR2 FYNNEI come from the germline V gene.